Following are 18 T cell receptor beta chains from one sample sequenced in a study of control samples from healthy donors and cancer patients (dated by TCRdb to 2018 to 2020). The library was produced with the immunoSEQ multiplex PCR assay. This is the immuneACCESS table as TCRdb keeps it, with only in-frame sequences that have V and J called. A part of the clones is gone; compared with another copy, unresolved V genes explain less than half, and the rest is unexplained. The sample table records some 140,000 clones; around 96% of these occur just once. Of the sample, around 5.4% is held by the ten largest clones. The sample comprised blood. The receptors here all came from a man between 40 and 49 years old in good health.

This chain joins TRBV2 and TRBJ1-2; D is unclear. V gave up 3 bases and J gave up 4 bases, with 12 bases separating them. CDR3 size: 14 residues. Germline V lookup: CDR1 SNHLY, CDR2 FYNNEI. This CDR3 reads CASSDGNSPYGYTF. CDR3 nucleotide sequence: TGTGCCAGCAGTGACGGGAATTCGCCCTATGGCTACACCTTC.

The gene calls are TRBV5-1 and TRBJ2-2, with D uncertain. Per germline, CDR1 SGHRS and CDR2 YFSETQ. Trimming took off 0 bases at V and 1 base at J, with 7 bases between the two ends. The CDR3 is 15 residues long. This chain's CDR3 is CASSLVPGNTGELFF. The DNA of the CDR3 is TGCGCCAGCAGCTTGGTGCCAGGGAACACCGGGGAGCTGTTTTTT.

This sequence joins TRBV30 and TRBJ1-2, with D maybe TRBD1 (5 bases). V lost 4 bases, J lost 2 bases, and 14 bases lay in between. Germline V gene sequence: CDR1 GTSNPN, CDR2 SVGIG (reference sequence). This CDR3 is built from 14 residues. CDR3 sequence: CAWTGPPANYGYTF. DNA of the CDR3: TGTGCCTGGACGGGACCGCCCGCCAACTATGGCTACACCTTC.

The V and J genes are TRBV21-1 and TRBJ1-6; the DNA was not compared with TRBD1, the D call given in the table. TRBV21-1 is an annotated pseudogene. The CDR3 extends over 15 amino acids. The CDR3 sequence is CASSKWQGVNSPLHF. For the CDR3, the DNA is TGTGCCAGCAGCAAGTGGCAGGGGGTTAATTCACCCCTCCACTTT.

CDR3 coding DNA: TGTGCCAGCAGTTCGGGGACAGGGTTCCCCTACGAGCAGTACTTC. It codes for CASSSGTGFPYEQYF. The chain links TRBV27 to TRBJ2-7; 9 bases align to TRBD1. V shed 4 bases and J 2 bases; nucleotides not matched to a gene: 6. Germline CDR1 reads MNHEY; CDR2 reads SMNVEV (reference sequence). The CDR3 contains 15 residues.

The rearrangement links TRBV3-1 (or the pseudogene TRBV3-2) to TRBJ1-2; TRBD1 is a possible D gene (5 bases). V dropped 1 base and J dropped 4 bases, with 16 bases sitting between them. The CDR3 contains 16 residues. Per germline, CDR1 LGHDT and CDR2 YNNKEL (reference sequence). For the CDR3, the DNA is TGTGCCAGCAGCCAAGTGTCCCAGGGACCCCCCTATGGCTACACCTTC. Its translation is CASSQVSQGPPYGYTF.

This clone was counted between two and nine times. The chain is built from TRBV6-1 and TRBJ1-5, with a weak D call TRBD1 (5 bases). From germline, CDR1 is MNHNS and CDR2 SASEGT. Trimming cost V 2 bases and J 8 bases, with 16 bases left between them. The CDR3 has 15 residues. The CDR3 region is CASSEPGLSPEPQHF. In DNA, the CDR3 is TGTGCCAGCAGTGAACCGGGACTTTCCCCAGAGCCCCAGCATTTT.

J is TRBJ1-4 and V is TRBV9; D not resolved. This CDR3 has 11 amino acids. V shed 0 bases and J shed 8 bases, with 2 bases lying between them. CDR1 and CDR2 (germline): SGDLS, YYNGEE. This chain's CDR3 is CASSVVEKLFF. The CDR3 nucleotides read TGTGCCAGCAGCGTAGTGGAAAAACTGTTTTTT. The variable domain in full, with the rest retrieved from reference TRBV9 and TRBJ1-4, is DSGVTQTPKHLITATGQRVTLRCSPRSGDLSVYWYQQSLDQGLQFLIQYYNGEERAKGNILERFSAQQFPDLHSELNLSSLELGDSALYFCASSVVEKLFFGSGTQLSVL.

The J gene is TRBJ2-5, the V gene TRBV10-3; no clear D gene. The CDR3 length is 13 residues. V shed 4 bases and J shed 5 bases, with 11 bases lying between them. From germline, CDR1 is ENHRY and CDR2 SYGVKD. CDR3 coding DNA: TGTGCCATCAGTGTTGGAACGTACGAGACCCAGTACTTC. Its protein product is CAISVGTYETQYF.

This clone has a single count. V gene TRBV7-9 combines with J gene TRBJ2-7; D might be TRBD1 or TRBD2, each matching 5 bases. Germline CDR1 SEHNR, CDR2 FQNEAQ (reference sequence). The length of the CDR3 is 14 residues. Trimming took 6 bases from V and 0 from J, leaving 12 bases between them. The CDR3 loop is CASSLGVSSYEQYF. CDR3 bases: TGTGCCAGCAGTTTGGGGGTCAGCTCCTACGAGCAGTACTTC.

This chain connects TRBV24-1 to TRBJ1-1, with TRBD1 as a possible D gene (6 bases). Trimming cost V 4 bases and J 10 bases, with 18 bases left between them. The CDR3 loop spans 14 amino acids. Germline CDR1 is KGHDR and CDR2 is SFDVKD. The CDR3: CATSDPTGPRGAFF. In DNA, the CDR3 is TGTGCCACCAGTGACCCAACAGGGCCCCGAGGAGCTTTCTTT.

For the CDR3, the DNA is TGTGCCAGCAGTCTAGACAGAAATCAGCCCCAGCATTTT. Translation: CASSLDRNQPQHF. This sequence joins TRBV12-3 or TRBV12-4 and TRBJ1-5, with D perhaps matching TRBD1 (5 bases). The V gene lost 5 bases and the J gene lost 4 bases, with 9 bases spanning the gap. The CDR3 runs 13 residues.

V and J are TRBV7-9 and TRBJ2-1, with a tentative D call TRBD2 (5 bases). Germline V gives CDR1 SEHNR, CDR2 FQNEAQ (reference sequence). The CDR3 loop spans 13 amino acids. Between the trimmed V and J ends, which lost 5 bases and 7 bases, there was a span of 12 bases. The DNA of the CDR3 is TGTGCCAGCAGCCGGACCGAGGGTAATGAGCAGTTCTTC. Translated: CASSRTEGNEQFF.

The chain couples TRBV28 to TRBJ2-3; a possible D gene is TRBD2 (7 bases). Germline V CDR1 and CDR2: MDHEN, SYDVKM. Trimming stripped 2 bases from V and 4 bases from J, with 13 bases between. The CDR3 contains 15 residues. The CDR3 coding sequence is TGTGCCAGCAGTTTAGGGGGGGCGCCACCAGATACGCAGTATTTT. It codes for CASSLGGAPPDTQYF.

In this sample, this clone turned up once. This rearrangement joins TRBV19 to TRBJ1-5, with 7 bases lining up with TRBD1. This CDR3 is 15 amino acids long. After removal of 1 base from V and 3 bases from J, the junction contained 3 bases not matched to a gene. Germline CDR1 reads LNHDA; CDR2 reads SQIVND (reference sequence). CDR3 protein: CASSIADRVNQPQHF. The DNA for the CDR3 is TGTGCCAGTAGTATAGCTGACAGGGTCAATCAGCCCCAGCATTTT.

This clone has just one count. The chain uses TRBV24-1 and TRBJ1-2, with D hard to call. V was pared by 4 bases and J by 7 bases, with 18 bases between. The germline V gene encodes CDR1 KGHDR and CDR2 SFDVKD. The CDR3 is made up of 15 amino acids. The CDR3 protein is CATSDPTLLNGGYTF. The DNA of the CDR3 is TGTGCCACCAGTGACCCGACCCTTCTCAATGGTGGCTACACCTTC.

V and J are TRBV7-6 and TRBJ2-7; 10 positions agree with TRBD1. V trimming: 4 bases; J trimming: 2 bases; junction bases outside the gene matches: 8. The CDR3 spans 16 residues. Germline V gene data show CDR1 as SGHVS and CDR2 as FNYEAQ. CDR3 DNA sequence: TGTGCCAGCAGCTCGGGCTGGGGGACAGGGGCCTACGAGCAGTACTTC. Encoded protein: CASSSGWGTGAYEQYF.

V and J are TRBV9 and TRBJ2-1; 9 positions agree with TRBD2. Trimming took 0 bases from V and 7 from J; bases not matched to a gene: 5. CDR1 and CDR2 from the germline V gene are SGDLS and YYNGEE. The CDR3 length is 15 residues. This CDR3 reads CASSVEGTSRNEQFF. The DNA of the CDR3 is TGTGCCAGCAGCGTAGAAGGGACTAGCCGGAATGAGCAGTTCTTC.